This T cell receptor (beta chain) was identified during a study of T cell changes during pregnancy in multiple sclerosis. Using immunoSEQ multiplex PCR, the repertoire was profiled, and TCRdb retains in-frame clones only, with some absent. The profile shows around 19,000 clones, 87% of them singletons. The CDR3 length is 13 residues. Germline CDR1 SGHTA, CDR2 FQGNSA. The ends lost 1 base at V and 5 bases at J; junction bases unmatched: 0. This sample comprised CD8+ T cells from peripheral blood mononuclear cells, obtained in the third trimester of pregnancy. This chain uses TRBV7-2 with TRBJ2-3; 7 bases agree with TRBD2. The sequence was obtained from a female donor in good health, enrolled as a control in a pregnancy study. The CDR3 nucleotides are TGTGCCAGCAGCTTAGTAGCGGGAGATACGCAGTATTTT. Translated, it gives CASSLVAGDTQYF.